The clone carrying this T cell receptor (beta chain) was picked up a small number of times. The antigen remains unidentified. Exclusion followed for patients with uncontrolled infection, other autoimmune disease, pregnancy or lactation. The source of the PBMCs was 8 to 10 ml of fresh peripheral blood. TCR beta CDR3 regions were amplified from RNA transcripts. The TCR CDR3 was amplified in a first-round RT-PCR using the HTBI primer set. TCRdb redid the calling of the multiplex PCR reads with MiXCR, one entry per CDR3 protein. The sample includes approximately 400,000 distinct CDR3 sequences, less than 20% seen only once; the top ten take 35% to 45%. V shed 1 base, J shed 6 bases, and the junction held 10 bases outside the gene matches. The CDR3 runs to 16 residues. CDR1 and CDR2 (germline): SGDLS, YYNGEE. The entry originates in a study of T cells in Graves' hyperthyroidism and ophthalmopathy. Findings of the study overall: Ophthalmopathy, which appeared later, was predicted by the model a median approximately six months before onset.

The chain uses TRBV9 and TRBJ2-3; 8 nucleotides align to TRBD2. The sample taken for sequencing was blood. This sequence was found in a man aged 18 to 30 with Graves' ophthalmopathy. CDR3 loop: CASSVSRGGGFDTQYF. The DNA of the CDR3 is TGTGCCAGCAGCGTATCCCGGGGGGGCGGGTTTGATACGCAGTATTTT.